Below, one T cell receptor beta chain is given with its context. TCR beta CDR3 region amplification was performed from RNA transcripts. HTBI primers were used for first-round RT-PCR of the TCR CDR3. TCRdb processed the multiplex PCR reads anew with MiXCR; each CDR3 protein has one entry. The sample carries about 290,000 distinct CDR3 sequences, roughly an eighth recorded once. The data originate from a study of T cells in Graves' hyperthyroidism and ophthalmopathy. The CDR3 length is 19 residues. Germline assignment: CDR1 WNHNN and CDR2 SYGVQD (reference sequence). Trimming stripped 4 bases from V and 8 bases from J, with 30 bases between.

The chain has TRBV10-1 and TRBJ2-1, with D maybe TRBD2 (6 bases). Sample: blood. This receptor was taken from a middle-aged woman with Graves' hyperthyroidism. CDR3 in DNA: TGCGCCAGCAGTGCAGGTTACGAGGCGGGACGGAACAGACGCGATGAGCAGTTCTTC. As protein: CASSAGYEAGRNRRDEQFF.